The table lists the clone carrying this T cell receptor (beta chain) with a count of one. Its antigen is as yet unknown. The source of the sample is a study of OX40 agonist ivuxolimab in advanced cancers. Study background: Allowance was made for prior anti-PD-1, anti-PD-L1 or anti-CTLA-4 therapy, and approximately 40% had some.

The CDR3 is 14 amino acids. Germline V CDR1 and CDR2: SGHRS, YFSETQ. Unmatched junction bases numbered 5, after V lost 3 bases and J lost 3 bases. Study-level points and caveats: The antigens recognized by the expanded peripheral T cells, that is their antigen specificity, were not determined.

Clones were read by immunoSEQ multiplex PCR, and TCRdb kept only the in-frame ones, dropping some. The sample yields tens of thousands of clones, around 90% seen once. This clonotype originated in an adult with an advanced solid tumor such as melanoma, head and neck, liver or kidney cancer. The gene calls are TRBV5-1 and TRBJ1-2, with 7 bases aligning to TRBD1. Sample: CD4+ or CD8+ T cells sorted from blood, taken in a trial of the OX40 agonist ivuxolimab. CDR3 coding DNA: TGCGCCAGCAGCTCCTGGGGGACAGACTATGGCTACACCTTC. The encoded protein is CASSSWGTDYGYTF.